This T cell receptor (beta chain) emerged from a study of cytomegalovirus exposure and HLA in healthy donors. Vbeta (60) and Jbeta (13) primers were used in the PCR. Data came from immunoSEQ multiplex PCR; TCRdb stores just in-frame clones and leaves some out. This sample's table has roughly 90,000 clones. Germline CDR1 is SGHVS and CDR2 is FNYEAQ. Trimming cost V 3 bases and J 5 bases; bases outside gene matches: 4. This CDR3 contains 15 residues. This sequence was found in a man aged 45-65 years in good health and CMV-seropositive. The sequenced sample was PBMCs. The rearrangement links TRBV7-6 to TRBJ2-2, with TRBD1 matching 9 bases. The CDR3 region is CASSFGQGLTGELFF. CDR3 DNA sequence: TGTGCCAGCAGCTTCGGACAGGGGTTGACCGGGGAGCTGTTTTTT.